This TCR beta chain was sequenced during a study of blood T cell repertoires in COVID-19. About the study: Sites in the United States, Italy and Spain provided acute and convalescent COVID-19 samples. PBMCs, B-cell-depleted T cells, or T cells provided the cDNA or gDNA that made up the material.

In the authors' methods: Researchers report that nucleated cell counts were estimated from reference gene primer amplification. Here immunoSEQ multiplex PCR was the method, and the copy in TCRdb shows in-frame clones only, minus some. Clone size and the V and J calls come from that table; the DNA yielded D and trimming. The sample lists around 69,000 clones, 81% occurring once. Germline CDR1 KGHDR, CDR2 SFDVKD. V was pared by 10 bases and J by 2 bases, with 8 bases between. The CDR3 consists of 13 residues. The rearrangement links TRBV24-1 to TRBJ2-6; D remains unclear. The clonotype comes from a woman in her seventies with acute or convalescent COVID-19. The sample consisted of peripheral blood. CDR3: CATRSPGANVLTF. CDR3 DNA sequence: TGTGCCACTCGGTCCCCTGGGGCCAACGTCCTGACTTTC.